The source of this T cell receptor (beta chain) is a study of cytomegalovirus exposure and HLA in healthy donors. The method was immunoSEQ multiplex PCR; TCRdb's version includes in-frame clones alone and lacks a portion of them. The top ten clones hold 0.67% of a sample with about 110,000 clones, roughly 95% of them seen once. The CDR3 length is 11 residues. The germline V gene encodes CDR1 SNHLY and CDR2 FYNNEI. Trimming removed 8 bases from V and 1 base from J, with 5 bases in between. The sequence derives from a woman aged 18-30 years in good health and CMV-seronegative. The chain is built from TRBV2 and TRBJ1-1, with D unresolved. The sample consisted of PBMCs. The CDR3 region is CASEENTEAFF. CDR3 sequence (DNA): TGTGCCAGCGAGGAGAACACTGAAGCTTTCTTT.